This TCR beta chain was captured in a study of beta chain features in type 1 diabetes. Whole-study context: Investigators examined around 98 million sorted cells across all samples. General study findings and limits: There was a possibility that cDNA sequencing over-represented cells with high TCR expression. Type 1 diabetes patients showed a moderate but significant shortening of TCRB CDR3s in all four CD4+ subsets.

This clone appeared a few times. Its specificity is not known. Trimming removed 0 bases from V and 6 bases from J, with 11 bases in between. The germline gives CDR1 SGHRS, CDR2 YFSETQ. CDR3 length: 14 amino acids. Isolated RNA was reverse transcribed in full, so expressed TCRB transcripts were sequenced. The read count averaged about 3.6 million across naive, central memory and regulatory T cell samples. Assay: immunoSEQ multiplex PCR; the TCRdb copy retains only in-frame clones and omits some. The sample has around 140,000 clones, more than 10% seen once. V usage is TRBV5-1 and J usage is TRBJ2-3; D is possibly TRBD2 (5 bases). The sequenced material came from central memory CD4+ T cells from blood. This TCR derives from a man aged 18 to 29 with type 1 diabetes. For the CDR3, the DNA is TGCGCCAGCAGCTTGGGTTCAGCGGCCGATACGCAGTATTTT. This gives the protein CASSLGSAADTQYF.